This T cell receptor (beta chain) was sequenced during a study of cytomegalovirus exposure and HLA in healthy donors. The PCR contained 60 Vbeta and 13 Jbeta primers. Clones were sequenced by immunoSEQ multiplex PCR, and TCRdb holds only the in-frame ones, with some missing. The data contain about 180,000 clones, almost 85% of them singletons. The length of the CDR3 is 13 residues. The J segment lost 9 bases and the V segment lost 5 bases, leaving 5 bases of the junction unmatched. CDR1 and CDR2 (germline): MNHEY, SVGAGI. Sequenced input: PBMCs. This sequence originates from a boy younger than 10 in good health and CMV-seronegative. The chain joins TRBV6-5 to TRBJ2-1, with 9 nucleotides matching TRBD1. CDR3: CASSRDRASEQFF. DNA of the CDR3: TGTGCCAGCAGTCGGGACAGGGCGTCTGAGCAGTTCTTC.